This entry lists 28 T cell receptor beta chains sequenced from one sample in a study of T-cell memory formation after mild COVID-19 (dated by TCRdb to the early 2020s). The library relied on 5' RACE. TCRdb shows the sequencer as Illumina NovaSeq 6000. Using fastp at Q25 and MiXCR, TCRdb reprocessed the public reads and kept productive beta chains. For every CDR3 protein sequence, its rows merge into one entry that carries the most common genes and DNA. The sample yields around 340,000 distinct CDR3 sequences; about an eighth were counted once. 22% of the sample is taken by the ten largest. Sequencing was done on a sample of PBMCs or a T cell subset sorted from them (not recorded which). These TCRs come from a man aged 18 to 30 who had mild COVID-19 (a few samples of this study predate the infection). The sample titles of this study are shuffled in the database, so cell type and time point are left out; the donor was told from shared clones.

V gene TRBV11-2 combines with J gene TRBJ2-1; 7 nucleotides align to TRBD1. Trimming took 5 bases from V and 2 from J; bases not matched to a gene: 6. Germline V gene data show CDR1 as SGHAT and CDR2 as FQNNGV. There are 15 residues in the CDR3. The CDR3 nucleotides are TGTGCCAGCAGCACCCGACAGGGAGCCTACAATGAGCAGTTCTTC. Translated: CASSTRQGAYNEQFF.

V usage is TRBV7-7 and J usage is TRBJ2-5, with 11 bases matching TRBD2. The J segment lost 5 bases and the V segment lost 5 bases, leaving 7 bases of the junction unmatched. Germline V gives CDR1 SSHAT, CDR2 FNYEAQ (reference sequence). This CDR3 has 15 residues. In nucleotides, the CDR3 is TGTGCCAGCAGCCCCCCTAGCGGGGGGTGGGAGACCCAGTACTTC. This encodes CASSPPSGGWETQYF.

The chain is built from TRBV12-3 or TRBV12-4 and TRBJ1-6, with 7 nucleotides matching TRBD1. J gave up 10 bases and V 3 bases, and 6 bases lay outside the gene matches. The CDR3 totals 14 residues. The CDR3 DNA follows: TGTGCCAGCAGTTTCGACAGGGAATCGTCACCCCTCCACTTT. Encoded protein: CASSFDRESSPLHF.

This chain connects TRBV18 to TRBJ2-7; possible D gene TRBD1, 6 bases. Trimming cost V 3 bases and J 1 base, with 16 bases left between them. The CDR3 runs 16 residues. The V gene's germline CDR1 is KGHSH and CDR2 LQKENI. The CDR3 nucleotides are TGTGCCAGCTCACCCTCCGGGACAACCGGGTCCTACGAGCAGTACGTC. Its translation is CASSPSGTTGSYEQYV.

The V and J genes are TRBV12-3 or TRBV12-4 and TRBJ2-1; D possibly corresponds to TRBD2 (6 bases). Trimming took off 2 bases at V and 7 bases at J, with 21 bases between the two ends. This CDR3 is 17 amino acids long. The CDR3 sequence is CASSLRLGVRAGNEQFF. Written as DNA, the CDR3 is TGTGCCAGCAGTTTAAGGCTGGGGGTTCGGGCGGGGAATGAGCAGTTCTTC.

At least ten counts were recorded for this clonotype. DNA for the CDR3: TGTGCCAGCAGCTTAGCGGGGGTGAAAGATACGCAGTATTTT. This codes for CASSLAGVKDTQYF. V is TRBV7-3 and J is TRBJ2-3; 7 positions match TRBD2. With V trimmed by 2 bases and J by 5 bases, 4 bases remained unmatched. The CDR3 consists of 14 residues. Germline V gene sequence: CDR1 SGHTA, CDR2 FQGTGA. Based on the CDR3 plus reference TRBV7-3 and TRBJ2-3, the full variable domain is GAGVSQTPSNKVTEKGKYVELRCDPISGHTALYWYRQSLGQGPEFLIYFQGTGAADDSGLPNDRFFAVRPEGSVSTLKIQRTERGDSAVYLCASSLAGVKDTQYFGPGTRLTVL.

The chain combines TRBV29-1 with TRBJ2-5; D remains ambiguous. The germline gives CDR1 SQVTM, CDR2 ANQGSEA. Trimming stripped 4 bases from V and 4 bases from J, with 16 bases between. The CDR3 loop spans 14 amino acids. CDR3 coding DNA: TGCAGCGTTGTATCGGGTGACGTGAGAGAGACCCAGTACTTC. It encodes CSVVSGDVRETQYF.

The V call is TRBV11-3, the J call TRBJ2-7, with D unresolved. Between the trimmed V and J ends, which lost 8 bases and 5 bases, there was a span of 22 bases. This CDR3 spans 15 amino acids. CDR1 is SGHNT and CDR2 is YENEEA in the germline V gene. The CDR3 sequence: CASPLGEHLRNEQYV. CDR3 coding DNA: TGTGCCAGCCCCTTGGGCGAGCATTTGAGGAACGAGCAGTACGTC.

This clonotype occurred many times. The genes are TRBV7-9 and TRBJ1-1; D gene uncertain. CDR3 size: 13 residues. Germline V gene data show CDR1 as SEHNR and CDR2 as FQNEAQ (reference sequence). V shed 7 bases and J shed 1 base, with 10 bases lying between them. CDR3 nucleotides: TGTGCCAGCATTAAACAGCCGAACACTGAAGCTTTCTTT. This translates into CASIKQPNTEAFF.

The chain uses TRBV7-9 and TRBJ2-7; possibly TRBD1 for D (5 bases). With 7 bases removed from V and 2 bases from J, the gap between germline ends came to 12 bases. This CDR3 is built from 13 residues. Germline assignment: CDR1 SEHNR and CDR2 FQNEAQ (reference sequence). CDR3 protein: CASKGQGAYEQYF. The CDR3 coding sequence is TGTGCCAGCAAGGGGCAGGGTGCCTACGAGCAGTACTTC.

This clonotype showed up just a few times. J is TRBJ2-1 and V is TRBV29-1; no clear D. V lost 1 base, J lost 3 bases, and 16 bases lay in between. The CDR3 totals 16 residues. Germline V CDR1 and CDR2: SQVTM, ANQGSEA. CDR3 residues: CSVEGVETSLYNEQFF. The CDR3 DNA is TGCAGCGTTGAAGGGGTCGAGACTTCCCTCTACAATGAGCAGTTCTTC.

This clonotype was found once. The rearrangement links TRBV4-3 to TRBJ1-1; D not certain. V shed 0 bases and J shed 8 bases, with 10 bases lying between them. There are 13 residues in the CDR3. CDR1 and CDR2 from the germline V gene are LGHNA and YSLEER. The CDR3 DNA sequence: TGCGCCAGCAGCCAAGATCGGGCACCCGAAGCTTTCTTT. Its translation is CASSQDRAPEAFF.

This clonotype showed up just a few times. The genes are TRBV4-1 and TRBJ2-7; tentative D call: TRBD2 (6 bases). The CDR3 extends over 15 amino acids. CDR1 and CDR2 from the germline V gene are MGHRA and YSYEKL. Deletions cut 1 base from V and 0 bases from J, with 10 bases between. The CDR3 reads CASSQVAGSSYEQYF. The CDR3 DNA follows: TGCGCCAGCAGCCAAGTGGCGGGGTCCTCCTACGAGCAGTACTTC.

The genes are TRBV6-1 and TRBJ1-5; D uncertain. Trimming took 2 bases from V and 5 from J, leaving 10 bases between them. The CDR3 loop spans 14 amino acids. CDR1 and CDR2 (germline): MNHNS, SASEGT. CDR3 in DNA: TGTGCCAGCAGTGAATTGGGGTACGATCAGCCCCAGCATTTT. It translates to CASSELGYDQPQHF.

The chain recombines TRBV2 with TRBJ1-2, with 7 bases fitting TRBD1. The CDR3 length is 14 residues. CDR1 and CDR2 (germline): SNHLY, FYNNEI. J was trimmed by 4 bases and V by 11 bases; bases with no gene match: 13. The CDR3 nucleotides read TGTGCCTCAGCGAGTACAGGGGAAGCCTATGGCTACACCTTC. It yields the protein CASASTGEAYGYTF.

This clonotype was seen only a few times. The chain combines TRBV7-2 with TRBJ2-7; D is unclear. Germline V gene sequence: CDR1 SGHTA, CDR2 FQGNSA. V lost 3 bases and J lost 3, with 9 bases in between. This CDR3 has 13 residues. CDR3 sequence: CASSFDGYYEQYF. CDR3 sequence (DNA): TGTGCCAGCAGCTTTGACGGATACTACGAGCAGTACTTC. The full variable domain, its missing parts supplied by reference TRBV7-2 and TRBJ2-7, is GAGVSQSPSNKVTEKGKDVELRCDPISGHTALYWYRQSLGQGLEFLIYFQGNSAPDKSGLPSDRFSAERTGGSVSTLTIQRTQQEDSAVYLCASSFDGYYEQYFGPGTRLTVT.

This clonotype was observed once. The rearrangement joins TRBV10-3 to TRBJ2-1; the match to TRBD2 covers 13 bases. J was trimmed by 0 bases and V by 4 bases; bases with no gene match: 0. The germline V gene encodes CDR1 ENHRY and CDR2 SYGVKD. The CDR3 loop spans 16 amino acids. The CDR3 loop is CAISGLAGGSYNEQFF. CDR3 DNA sequence: TGTGCCATCAGTGGACTAGCGGGAGGCTCCTACAATGAGCAGTTCTTC.

This clonotype has more than one count but fewer than ten. V usage is TRBV7-6 and J usage is TRBJ2-2, with TRBD1 matching 7 bases. Germline lookup yields CDR1 SGHVS and CDR2 FNYEAQ. Losses at the gene ends were 6 bases for V and 5 bases for J; bases not matched to a gene: 12. The CDR3 consists of 16 residues. This CDR3 is CASRHYETGRTGELFF. The CDR3 coding sequence is TGTGCCAGCAGGCATTACGAGACAGGGCGGACCGGGGAGCTGTTTTTT. The whole variable domain, filled in from reference TRBV7-6 and TRBJ2-2, reads GAGVSQSPRYKVTKRGQDVALRCDPISGHVSLYWYRQALGQGPEFLTYFNYEAQQDKSGLPNDRFSAERPEGSISTLTIQRTEQRDSAMYRCASRHYETGRTGELFFGEGSRLTVL.

This clonotype was observed at least ten times. The rearrangement uses TRBV4-3 and TRBJ2-1; 9 positions agree with TRBD1. Germline CDR1 and CDR2: LGHNA and YSLEER. This CDR3 contains 15 residues. J gave up 7 bases and V 3 bases, and 7 bases lay outside the gene matches. The CDR3 coding sequence is TGCGCCAGCAGCCACCGGGACAGGGTTGGGAATGAGCAGTTCTTC. This translates into CASSHRDRVGNEQFF.

This clonotype was seen a few times. V gene TRBV5-1 combines with J gene TRBJ1-4, with 12 nucleotides matching TRBD1. Germline assignment: CDR1 SGHRS and CDR2 YFSETQ. V lost 0 bases to trimming and J lost 5 bases; unmatched junction nucleotides: 8. The CDR3 covers 18 residues. CDR3 region: CASSLAPGQGAKNEKLFF. For the CDR3, the DNA is TGCGCCAGCAGCTTGGCGCCGGGACAGGGGGCGAAGAATGAAAAACTGTTTTTT.

The V and J genes are TRBV4-1 and TRBJ2-7; TRBD2 might be the D (6 bases). CDR1 is MGHRA and CDR2 is YSYEKL in the germline V gene. This CDR3 has 14 residues. Trimming pared 3 bases from V and 6 bases from J, leaving 15 bases between. Here the CDR3 reads CASSQSGPRGEQYF. For the CDR3, the DNA is TGCGCCAGCAGCCAGTCCGGGCCGCGGGGCGAGCAGTACTTC.

This clonotype was seen only a few times. The rearrangement links TRBV25-1 to TRBJ1-1; D possibly corresponds to TRBD1 (6 bases). V lost 3 bases and J lost 3, with 14 bases in between. This CDR3 is built from 15 residues. Germline assignment: CDR1 MGHDK and CDR2 SYGVNS. In nucleotides, the CDR3 is TGTGCCAGCAGTGATCAGGGGACCGGGGACACTGAAGCTTTCTTT. This translates into CASSDQGTGDTEAFF.

This clonotype has at least ten counts. One end of the junction varies from germline; a read error may be responsible. This chain uses TRBV7-2 with TRBJ2-7; D is possibly TRBD1 (5 bases). The CDR3 covers 14 residues. Germline CDR1 reads SGHTA; CDR2 reads FQGNSA. CDR3 sequence: CASSLGGTSYEQYF. The CDR3 nucleotides read TGTGCCAGCAGCTTAGGGGGCACGTCCTATGAGCAGTACTTC.

This clonotype was found once. The chain uses TRBV7-9 and TRBJ2-7, with TRBD1 matching over 10 bases. The CDR3 length is 16 residues. The germline gives CDR1 SEHNR, CDR2 FQNEAQ (reference sequence). Trimming took 9 bases from V and 5 from J; bases not matched to a gene: 16. CDR3 bases: TGTGCCAGTACCCCGCTACTGACAGGGGGCGGCGACGAGCAGTACGTC. This translates into CASTPLLTGGGDEQYV.

The table lists this clonotype with a few counts. This chain uses TRBV5-4 with TRBJ2-5; D is ambiguous. CDR1 is SGHNT, CDR2 YYREEE, per germline (reference sequence). This CDR3 has 13 amino acids. V gave up 1 base and J gave up 2 bases, with 6 bases separating them. In DNA, the CDR3 is TGTGCCAGCAGCTTGCACGGACAAGAGACCCAGTACTTC. Its protein product is CASSLHGQETQYF.

V usage is TRBV27 and J usage is TRBJ1-1; the D gene is possibly TRBD1 (5 bases). The V and J ends lost 3 bases and 4 bases respectively, with 12 bases between them. Germline CDR1 and CDR2: MNHEY and SMNVEV (reference sequence). The CDR3 totals 14 residues. CDR3 protein: CASSFRRGGTEAFF. As DNA, the CDR3 is TGTGCCAGCAGTTTCCGCCGGGGGGGCACTGAAGCTTTCTTT.

The chain carries TRBV6-4 and TRBJ1-5; D possibly corresponds to TRBD1 (5 bases). CDR1 and CDR2 (germline): MRHNA, SNTAGT. This CDR3 has 13 amino acids. The V and J ends lost 7 bases and 3 bases respectively, with 10 bases between them. CDR3 sequence: CASIRGDNQPQHF. The DNA for the CDR3 is TGTGCCAGCATACGGGGGGACAATCAGCCCCAGCATTTT.

The gene calls are TRBV6-4 and TRBJ2-1; D not certain. Trimming pared 2 bases from V and 8 bases from J, leaving 16 bases between. CDR3 length equals 15 residues. The V gene's germline CDR1 is MRHNA and CDR2 SNTAGT. The CDR3 DNA is TGTGCCAGCAGTGACGCTCGGTTTCCTGGCGATGAGCAGTTCTTC. Amino acids: CASSDARFPGDEQFF.